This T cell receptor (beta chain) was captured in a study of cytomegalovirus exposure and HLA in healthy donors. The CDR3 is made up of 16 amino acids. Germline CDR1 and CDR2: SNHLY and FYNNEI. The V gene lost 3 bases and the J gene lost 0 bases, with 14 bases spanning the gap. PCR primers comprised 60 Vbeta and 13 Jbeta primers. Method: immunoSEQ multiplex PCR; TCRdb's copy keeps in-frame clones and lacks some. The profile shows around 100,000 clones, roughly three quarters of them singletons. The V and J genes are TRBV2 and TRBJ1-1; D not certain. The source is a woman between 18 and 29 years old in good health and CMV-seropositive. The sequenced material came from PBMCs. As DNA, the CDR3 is TGTGCCAGCAGTGATAGCGAGCGCCTGATGAACACTGAAGCTTTCTTT. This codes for CASSDSERLMNTEAFF.